Below, 7 T cell receptor beta chains from the same sample are listed, as sequenced in a study. TCRdb analysed the RT-PCR reads with MiXCR anew, one entry per CDR3 protein. The table includes hundreds of thousands of distinct CDR3 sequences, 12% to 15% detected once. Sequencing input: memory CD4+ T cells from blood. These receptor sequences come from a female donor in good health, serving as a healthy control.

This clonotype was seen a few times. V gene TRBV7-9 combines with J gene TRBJ2-1; no reliable D call. This CDR3 region has 15 residues. Trimming removed 2 bases from V and 3 bases from J, with 11 bases in between. The germline V gene encodes CDR1 SEHNR and CDR2 FQNEAQ (reference sequence). The CDR3 spells CASSLRLGVYNEQFF. In DNA form, the CDR3 reads TGTGCCAGCAGCTTAAGGCTAGGTGTCTACAATGAGCAGTTCTTC.

Ten or more counts support this clonotype. V usage is TRBV29-1 and J usage is TRBJ2-2, with D perhaps matching TRBD1 or TRBD2 (5 bases each). Germline CDR1 SQVTM, CDR2 ANQGSEA. The germline V and J ends were trimmed by 7 bases and 1 base, with 13 bases remaining between them. The CDR3 is 14 residues long. Here the CDR3 DNA reads TGCAGCGCCGACGGGGCAATGAACACCGGGGAGCTGTTTTTT. Translation: CSADGAMNTGELFF.

This clonotype was observed a handful of times. This chain connects TRBV27 to TRBJ2-7; 11 bases are a match to TRBD2. This CDR3 comprises 15 residues. The germline gives CDR1 MNHEY, CDR2 SMNVEV (reference sequence). V was clipped by 6 bases and J by 2 bases; unmatched bases: 6. CDR3 sequence (DNA): TGTGCCAGCAGGATGGGACTAGCGGAAACCTACGAGCAGTACTTC. Amino acids: CASRMGLAETYEQYF.

This clonotype was seen more than once but under ten times. The rearrangement links TRBV7-9 to TRBJ2-7; D may be TRBD2 (5 bases). Germline CDR1 SEHNR, CDR2 FQNEAQ (reference sequence). Trimming took 8 bases from V and 2 from J, leaving 16 bases between them. This CDR3 comprises 14 residues. CDR3 protein: CASGKGGSTYEQYF. CDR3 nucleotide sequence: TGTGCCAGCGGCAAGGGCGGGTCGACCTACGAGCAGTACTTC.

As concerns this clonotype: One end of the junction fails to match germline, which may point to a read error. J is TRBJ2-1 and V is TRBV5-1; 7 bases line up with TRBD1. The germline V gene has CDR1 SGHRS and CDR2 YFSETQ. The CDR3 is 16 amino acids. In DNA, the CDR3 is TGTGCCAGCAGCTTGGCCGAGGGGGCGATCTACAATGAGCAGTTCTTC. Protein sequence: CASSLAEGAIYNEQFF.

CDR3 DNA: TGTGCCAGCAGCTCGGGACTAGCGGGAGGGCCTGCCGGGGAGCTGTTTTTT. As protein: CASSSGLAGGPAGELFF. The V gene is TRBV7-3, the J gene TRBJ2-2, with 16 bases that match TRBD2. J was trimmed by 6 bases and V by 4 bases; bases with no gene match: 5. The CDR3 has 17 residues. Germline loops: CDR1 SGHTA, CDR2 FQGTGA.

There are many counts of this clonotype. This chain connects TRBV6-5 to TRBJ2-7, with 10 positions matching TRBD2. Germline lookup yields CDR1 MNHEY and CDR2 SVGAGI. This CDR3 region has 17 residues. The V and J ends lost 6 bases and 4 bases, in that order; junction bases with no gene match: 15. As DNA, the CDR3 is TGTGCCAGCAGCCTCCTACCGGGGGCTAGCGGGAGTTACGAGCAGTACTTC. Protein sequence: CASSLLPGASGSYEQYF.